This T cell receptor (beta chain) was sequenced during a study of beta chain features in type 1 diabetes. Findings and caveats of the study: Shortening of TCRB CDR3s, moderate but significant, appeared in all four CD4+ subsets of Type 1 diabetes patients. A cDNA-based sequencing approach could over-represent cells with high TCR expression. A PCR bias possibly favoring shorter templates would apply equally to patients and controls.

Turning to this clone: As yet, its antigen is unknown.

TCRB transcripts that were expressed got sequenced, as all of the isolated RNA had been reverse transcribed. Measured with immunoSEQ multiplex PCR; TCRdb has only the in-frame clones, and not every one. This sample yields some 660,000 clones, of which around an eighth are seen a single time; nearly 0.04% belongs to the top ten. Sequencing input: naive CD4+ T cells from blood. This receptor was obtained from a man between 18 and 29 years old with type 1 diabetes.

The CDR3 DNA is TGTGCCAGCAGCTCGACAGGGCTGAACACTGAAGCTTTCTTT. It translates to CASSSTGLNTEAFF. This chain joins TRBV7-9 and TRBJ1-1, with 7 bases identical to TRBD1. This CDR3 comprises 14 residues. V dropped 4 bases and J dropped 0; count of bases not matched to a gene: 2. CDR1 is SEHNR and CDR2 is FQNEAQ in the germline V gene (reference sequence).